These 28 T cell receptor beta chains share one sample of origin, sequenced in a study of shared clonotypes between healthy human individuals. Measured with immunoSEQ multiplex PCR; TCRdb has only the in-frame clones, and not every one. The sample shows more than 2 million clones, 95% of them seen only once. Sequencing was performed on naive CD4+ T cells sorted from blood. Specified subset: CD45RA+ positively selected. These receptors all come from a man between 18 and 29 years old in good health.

The DNA of the CDR3 is TGTGCCAGTAGTGAGGAGGGAGCTTACGAGCAGTACTTC. It codes for CASSEEGAYEQYF. This chain connects TRBV19 to TRBJ2-7; TRBD2 might be the D (6 bases). The CDR3 runs 13 residues. The V and J ends lost 5 bases and 4 bases respectively, with 12 bases between them. Germline CDR1 and CDR2: LNHDA and SQIVND (reference sequence).

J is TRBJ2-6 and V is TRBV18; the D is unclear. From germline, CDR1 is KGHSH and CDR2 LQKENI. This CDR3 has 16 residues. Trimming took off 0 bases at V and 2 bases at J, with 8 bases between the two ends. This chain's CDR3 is CASSPPSLAGANVLTF. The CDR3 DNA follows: TGTGCCAGCTCACCACCCTCGCTGGCTGGGGCCAACGTCCTGACTTTC. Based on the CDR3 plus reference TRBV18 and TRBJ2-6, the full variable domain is NAGVMQNPRHLVRRRGQEARLRCSPMKGHSHVYWYRQLPEEGLKFMVYLQKENIIDESGMPKERFSAEFPKEGPSILRIQQVVRGDSAAYFCASSPPSLAGANVLTFGAGSRLTVL.

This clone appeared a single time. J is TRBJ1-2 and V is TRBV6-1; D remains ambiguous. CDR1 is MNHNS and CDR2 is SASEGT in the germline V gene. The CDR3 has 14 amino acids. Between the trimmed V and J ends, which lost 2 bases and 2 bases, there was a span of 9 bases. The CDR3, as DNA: TGTGCCAGCAGTGAATTAGGCAGGAACTATGGCTACACCTTC. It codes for CASSELGRNYGYTF.

CDR3 bases: TGTGCCAGCAGCCCGGAGGGTAACACCGGGGAGCTGTTTTTT. This sequence encodes CASSPEGNTGELFF. The rearrangement links TRBV7-8 to TRBJ2-2; D is perhaps TRBD2 (6 bases). The CDR3 is made up of 14 amino acids. In germline, CDR1 is SGHVS, CDR2 FQNEAQ. V was shortened by 5 bases and J by 2 bases, with 9 bases between the two germline ends. Together with reference TRBV7-8 and TRBJ2-2, the CDR3 gives the full variable domain: GAGVSQSPRYKVAKRGQDVALRCDPISGHVSLFWYQQALGQGPEFLTYFQNEAQLDKSGLPSDRFFAERPEGSVSTLKIQRTQQEDSAVYLCASSPEGNTGELFFGEGSRLTVL.

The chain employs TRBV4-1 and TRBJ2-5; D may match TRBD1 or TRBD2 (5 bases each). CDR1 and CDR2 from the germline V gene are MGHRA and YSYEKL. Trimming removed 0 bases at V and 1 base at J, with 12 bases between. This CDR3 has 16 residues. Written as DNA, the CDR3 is TGCGCCAGCAGCCAAGATGGTTGGGGGTCCCAAGAGACCCAGTACTTC. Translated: CASSQDGWGSQETQYF.

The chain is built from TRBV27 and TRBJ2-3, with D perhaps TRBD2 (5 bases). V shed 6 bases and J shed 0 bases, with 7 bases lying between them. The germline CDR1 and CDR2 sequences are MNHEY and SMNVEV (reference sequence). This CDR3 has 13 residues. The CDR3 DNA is TGTGCCAGCAGGAGCGGAAGCACAGATACGCAGTATTTT. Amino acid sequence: CASRSGSTDTQYF.

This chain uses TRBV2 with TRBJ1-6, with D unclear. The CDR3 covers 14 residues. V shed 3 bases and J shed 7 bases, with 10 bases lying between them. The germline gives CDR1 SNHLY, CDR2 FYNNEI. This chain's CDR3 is CASSDRAANSPLHF. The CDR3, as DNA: TGTGCCAGCAGTGATAGGGCAGCCAATTCACCCCTCCACTTT.

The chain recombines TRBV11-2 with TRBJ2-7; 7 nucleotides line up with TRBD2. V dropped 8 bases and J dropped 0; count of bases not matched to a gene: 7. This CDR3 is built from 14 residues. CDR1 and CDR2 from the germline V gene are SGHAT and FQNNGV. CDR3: CASGRAGSSYEQYF. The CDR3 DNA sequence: TGTGCCAGCGGGAGGGCGGGGAGCTCCTACGAGCAGTACTTC.

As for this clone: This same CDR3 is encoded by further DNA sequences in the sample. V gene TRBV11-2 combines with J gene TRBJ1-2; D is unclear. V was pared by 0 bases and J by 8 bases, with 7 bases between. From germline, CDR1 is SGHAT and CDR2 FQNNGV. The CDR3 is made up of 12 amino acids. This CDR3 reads CASSLEGRGYTF. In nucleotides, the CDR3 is TGTGCCAGCAGCTTAGAGGGTCGGGGCTACACCTTC.

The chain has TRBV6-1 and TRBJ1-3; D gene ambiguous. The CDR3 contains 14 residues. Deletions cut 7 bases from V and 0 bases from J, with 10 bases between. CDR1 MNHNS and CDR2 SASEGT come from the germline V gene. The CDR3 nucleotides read TGTGCCAGCATCCTCGGGAGCTCTGGAAACACCATATATTTT. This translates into CASILGSSGNTIYF.

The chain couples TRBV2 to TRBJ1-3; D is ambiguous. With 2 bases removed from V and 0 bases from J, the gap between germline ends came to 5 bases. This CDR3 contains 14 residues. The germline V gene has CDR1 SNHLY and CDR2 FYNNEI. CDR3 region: CASSEKLSGNTIYF. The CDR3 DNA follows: TGTGCCAGCAGTGAAAAGCTCTCTGGAAACACCATATATTTT.

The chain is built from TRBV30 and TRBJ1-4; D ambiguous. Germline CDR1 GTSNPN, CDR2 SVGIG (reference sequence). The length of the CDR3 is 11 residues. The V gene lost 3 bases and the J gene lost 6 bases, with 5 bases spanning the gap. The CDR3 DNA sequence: TGTGCCTGGAGCTCTTATGAAAAACTGTTTTTT. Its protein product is CAWSSYEKLFF.

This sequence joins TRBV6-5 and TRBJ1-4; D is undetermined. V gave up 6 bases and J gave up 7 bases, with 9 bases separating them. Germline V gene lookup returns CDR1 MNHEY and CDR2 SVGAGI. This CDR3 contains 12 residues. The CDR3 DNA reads TGTGCCAGCAGGACCCCAGGTGAAAAACTGTTTTTT. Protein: CASRTPGEKLFF.

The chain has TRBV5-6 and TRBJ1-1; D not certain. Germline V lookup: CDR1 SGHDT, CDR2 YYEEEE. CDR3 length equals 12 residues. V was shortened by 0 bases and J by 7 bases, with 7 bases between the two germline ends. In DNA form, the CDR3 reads TGTGCCAGCAGCTTGGCCCAGTATGAAGCTTTCTTT. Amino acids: CASSLAQYEAFF.

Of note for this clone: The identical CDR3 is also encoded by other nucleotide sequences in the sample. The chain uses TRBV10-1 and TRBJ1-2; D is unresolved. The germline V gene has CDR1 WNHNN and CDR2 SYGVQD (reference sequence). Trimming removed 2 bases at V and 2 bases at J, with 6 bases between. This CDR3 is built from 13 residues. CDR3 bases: TGCGCCAGCAGTGAGGGCGGAAACTATGGCTACACCTTC. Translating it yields CASSEGGNYGYTF.

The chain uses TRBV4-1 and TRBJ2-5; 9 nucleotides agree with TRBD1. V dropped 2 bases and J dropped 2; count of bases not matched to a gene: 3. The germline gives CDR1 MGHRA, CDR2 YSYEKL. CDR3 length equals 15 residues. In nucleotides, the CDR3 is TGCGCCAGCAGCCAACCGGACAGGGGACAAGAGACCCAGTACTTC. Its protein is CASSQPDRGQETQYF.

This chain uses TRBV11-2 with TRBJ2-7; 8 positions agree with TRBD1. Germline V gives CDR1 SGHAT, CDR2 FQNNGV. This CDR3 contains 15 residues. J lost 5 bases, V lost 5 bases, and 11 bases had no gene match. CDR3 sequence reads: CASSVQGAKGHEQYF. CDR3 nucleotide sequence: TGTGCCAGCAGCGTCCAGGGGGCAAAGGGGCACGAGCAGTACTTC.

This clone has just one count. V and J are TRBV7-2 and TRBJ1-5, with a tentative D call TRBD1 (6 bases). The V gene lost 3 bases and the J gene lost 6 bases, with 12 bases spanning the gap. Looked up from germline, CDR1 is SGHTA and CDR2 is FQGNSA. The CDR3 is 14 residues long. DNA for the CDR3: TGTGCCAGCAGCTTTCAGGGGATAGGTCAGCCCCAGCATTTT. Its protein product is CASSFQGIGQPQHF.

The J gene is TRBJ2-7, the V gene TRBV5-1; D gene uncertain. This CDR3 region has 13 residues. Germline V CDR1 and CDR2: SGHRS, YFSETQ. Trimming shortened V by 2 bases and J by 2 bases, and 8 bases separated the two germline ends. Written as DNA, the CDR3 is TGCGCCAGCAGCTTAGAGGAGACCTACGAGCAGTACTTC. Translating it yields CASSLEETYEQYF.

CDR3 nucleotides: TGTGCCAGCCCCGGATCCACAGATACGCAGTATTTT. It translates to CASPGSTDTQYF. The gene calls are TRBV27 and TRBJ2-3; D is unresolved. Trimming left V 8 bases short and J 2 bases short, with 8 bases between. This CDR3 contains 12 residues. Germline V gene lookup returns CDR1 MNHEY and CDR2 SMNVEV (reference sequence).

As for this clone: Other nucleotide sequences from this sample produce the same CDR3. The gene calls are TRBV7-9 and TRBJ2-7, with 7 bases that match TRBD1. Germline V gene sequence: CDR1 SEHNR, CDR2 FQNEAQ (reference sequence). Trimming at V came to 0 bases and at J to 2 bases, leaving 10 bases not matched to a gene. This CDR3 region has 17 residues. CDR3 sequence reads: CASSLAREDRNTYEQYF. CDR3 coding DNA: TGTGCCAGCAGCTTAGCGCGTGAGGACAGGAACACCTACGAGCAGTACTTC.

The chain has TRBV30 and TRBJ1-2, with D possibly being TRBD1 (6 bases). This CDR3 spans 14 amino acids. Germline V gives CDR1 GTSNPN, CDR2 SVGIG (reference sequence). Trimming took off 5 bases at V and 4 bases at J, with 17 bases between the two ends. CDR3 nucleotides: TGTGCCTGGGGTCGAGAGACAGGAGTCTATGGCTACACCTTC. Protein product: CAWGRETGVYGYTF.

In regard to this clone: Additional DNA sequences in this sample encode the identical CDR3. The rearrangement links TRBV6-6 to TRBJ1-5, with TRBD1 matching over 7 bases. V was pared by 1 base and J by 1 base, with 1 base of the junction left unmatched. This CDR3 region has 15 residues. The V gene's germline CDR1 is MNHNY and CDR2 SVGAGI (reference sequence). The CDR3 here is CASSYLGQSNQPQHF. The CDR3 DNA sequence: TGTGCCAGCAGTTACTTGGGACAGAGCAATCAGCCCCAGCATTTT.

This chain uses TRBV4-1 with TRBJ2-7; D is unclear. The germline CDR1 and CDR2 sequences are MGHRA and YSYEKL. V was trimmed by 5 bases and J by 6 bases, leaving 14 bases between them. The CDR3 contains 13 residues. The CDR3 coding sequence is TGCGCCAGCAGCTTAAGACTGGGCGTCGAGCAGTACTTC. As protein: CASSLRLGVEQYF.

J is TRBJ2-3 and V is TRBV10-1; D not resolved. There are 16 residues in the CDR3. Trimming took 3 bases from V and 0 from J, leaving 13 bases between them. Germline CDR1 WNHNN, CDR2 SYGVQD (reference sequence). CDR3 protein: CASSDRRPPSTDTQYF. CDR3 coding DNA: TGCGCCAGCAGTGATCGGAGACCGCCTAGCACAGATACGCAGTATTTT.

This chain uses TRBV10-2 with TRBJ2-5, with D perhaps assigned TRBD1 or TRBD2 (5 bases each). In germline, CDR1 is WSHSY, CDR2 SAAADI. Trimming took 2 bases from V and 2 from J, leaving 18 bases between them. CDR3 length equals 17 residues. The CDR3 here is CASSEPRGVEWQETQYF. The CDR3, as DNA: TGCGCCAGCAGTGAGCCCCGAGGGGTTGAGTGGCAAGAGACCCAGTACTTC.

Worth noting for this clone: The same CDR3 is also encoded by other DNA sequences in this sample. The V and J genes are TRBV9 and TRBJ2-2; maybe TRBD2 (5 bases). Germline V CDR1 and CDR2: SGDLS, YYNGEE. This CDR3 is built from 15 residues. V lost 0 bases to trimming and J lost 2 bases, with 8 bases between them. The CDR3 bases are TGTGCCAGCAGCGTAGGCGGGCTTAACACCGGGGAGCTGTTTTTT. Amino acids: CASSVGGLNTGELFF.

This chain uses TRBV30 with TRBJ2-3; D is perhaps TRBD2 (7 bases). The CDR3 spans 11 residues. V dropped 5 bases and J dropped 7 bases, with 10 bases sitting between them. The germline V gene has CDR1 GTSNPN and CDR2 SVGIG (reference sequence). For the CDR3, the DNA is TGTGCCTGGGCGGGGGCGAATACGCAGTATTTT. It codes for CAWAGANTQYF.